The 9 T cell receptor beta chains given below trace back to one sample, sequenced in a study of Ad26.COV2.S vaccination and SARS-CoV-2 variants. Profiled with immunoSEQ multiplex PCR; TCRdb holds only in-frame clones, not every one. The table has some 340,000 clones, around 81% seen once. Indicated treatment: 15 to 20 received Ad26.COV2.S at low or high dose, single or two shots; several received placebo; per-sample allocation not given. At day 63 after the first vaccine or placebo injection, samples were drawn. Sequencing was performed on peripheral blood, taken in a trial of Ad26.COV2.S vaccine versus placebo. The receptors shown here come from a person aged 18-60 years who received the Ad26.COV2.S COVID-19 vaccine or a placebo.

The rearrangement uses TRBV4-2 and TRBJ1-4; 8 bases are a match to TRBD1. The V and J ends lost 0 bases and 7 bases, in that order; junction bases with no gene match: 7. CDR3 length equals 16 residues. Germline values: CDR1 LGHNA, CDR2 YNFKEQ. Here the CDR3 reads CASSQDPDRAGEKLFF. As DNA, the CDR3 is TGTGCCAGCAGCCAAGACCCGGACAGGGCAGGTGAAAAACTGTTTTTT.

The rearrangement joins TRBV20-1 to TRBJ2-3; D gene uncertain. This CDR3 is built from 10 residues. Germline-derived CDR1 and CDR2 are DFQATT and SNEGSKA (reference sequence). CDR3 DNA sequence: TGCAGCGCCTCTATAGATACGCAGTATTTT. Translated, it gives CSASIDTQYF.

This sequence joins TRBV4-1 and TRBJ2-4, with D perhaps matching TRBD1 or TRBD2 (5 bases each). This CDR3 region has 15 residues. Germline V CDR1 and CDR2: MGHRA, YSYEKL. V was cut by 4 bases and J by 6 bases, with 16 bases left in between. CDR3 in amino acids: CASSPGPSGGNIQYF. CDR3 DNA: TGCGCCAGCAGCCCGGGACCCTCTGGGGGAAACATTCAGTACTTC.

The V and J genes are TRBV7-9 and TRBJ2-6; D gene uncertain. The V gene lost 8 bases and the J gene lost 4 bases, with 9 bases spanning the gap. CDR1 is SEHNR and CDR2 is FQNEAQ in the germline V gene (reference sequence). This CDR3 region has 13 residues. The DNA for the CDR3 is TGTGCCAGCCCATGGTTGGGGGCCAACGTCCTGACTTTC. Residues: CASPWLGANVLTF.

The rearrangement uses TRBV5-6 and TRBJ2-7; D ambiguous. V shed 0 bases and J shed 3 bases, with 10 bases lying between them. The length of the CDR3 is 14 residues. CDR1 and CDR2 from the germline V gene are SGHDT and YYEEEE. The DNA for the CDR3 is TGTGCCAGCAGCTTGGCCGGGCAGAACTACGAGCAGTACTTC. Translation: CASSLAGQNYEQYF.

V and J are TRBV3-1 (or the pseudogene TRBV3-2) and TRBJ2-2, with D tentatively TRBD2 (5 bases). Germline CDR1 is LGHDT and CDR2 is YNNKEL (reference sequence). The CDR3 is 13 residues long. V was clipped by 6 bases and J by 1 base, with 6 bases between them. CDR3 sequence reads: CASRGENTGELFF. Written as DNA, the CDR3 is TGTGCCAGCAGGGGAGAGAACACCGGGGAGCTGTTTTTT.

The chain joins TRBV18 to TRBJ1-1; 9 nucleotides match TRBD1. The CDR3 contains 16 residues. After removal of 5 bases from V and 5 bases from J, the junction contained 12 bases not matched to a gene. Germline lookup yields CDR1 KGHSH and CDR2 LQKENI. In DNA form, the CDR3 reads TGTGCCAGCTCATTAGCCCAACAGGGGGCACGTACTGAAGCTTTCTTT. Amino acids: CASSLAQQGARTEAFF.

The J gene is TRBJ1-2, the V gene TRBV7-8, with D tentatively TRBD1 (6 bases). Germline V gene lookup returns CDR1 SGHVS and CDR2 FQNEAQ. V was shortened by 4 bases and J by 2 bases, with 23 bases between the two germline ends. CDR3 size: 18 residues. In nucleotides, the CDR3 is TGTGCCAGCAGCTCCGGGACGGGGGCTGGGGGGCAAAACTATGGCTACACCTTC. Translated, it gives CASSSGTGAGGQNYGYTF.

The chain's CDR3 is CASSRGARDYEQYF. CDR3 in DNA: TGTGCCAGCAGCAGAGGTGCTAGGGACTACGAGCAGTACTTC. V gene TRBV11-1 combines with J gene TRBJ2-7, with D hard to call. Germline CDR1 SGHAT, CDR2 FQDESV (reference sequence). The CDR3 has 14 residues. V was shortened by 5 bases and J by 3 bases, with 14 bases between the two germline ends.